This T cell receptor beta chain emerged from a study of beta chain features in type 1 diabetes. Each population that was sorted was more than 95% pure. This clone was picked up a small number of times. CDR3 size: 16 residues. J was trimmed by 4 bases and V by 3 bases; bases with no gene match: 5. From germline, CDR1 is MNHEY and CDR2 SMNVEV (reference sequence). Of the isolated RNA, all was reverse transcribed, and so the sequenced material was expressed TCRB transcripts. Naive, central memory and regulatory T cell samples averaged roughly 3.7 million immunoSEQ reads each. TCRdb's copy holds only in-frame clones and misses some; the assay was immunoSEQ multiplex PCR. The repertoire includes 300,000 to 400,000 clones, roughly 8% of them detected once, and less than 0.45% sits in the top ten.

Sample: central memory CD4+ T cells from blood. This chain connects TRBV27 to TRBJ2-3; 12 bases are shared with TRBD2. The receptor comes from a woman aged 18-29 years in good health. In DNA form, the CDR3 reads TGTGCCAGCAGTTTCGCTAGCGGGAGGGGAGCAGATACGCAGTATTTT. Protein product: CASSFASGRGADTQYF.